This TCR beta chain comes out of a study of regulatory T cells in long-lasting Graves disease. This clonotype was seen many times. What it recognizes is unknown. The germline CDR1 and CDR2 sequences are MNHEY and SVGEGT. The CDR3 is 14 amino acids. V lost 4 bases to trimming and J lost 6 bases, with 10 bases between them. Study-wide results and caveats: Under persistent disease, TRBV28, TRBJ1-2 and TRBJ2-5 were used preferentially.

Researchers made TCR beta libraries by using iRepertoire HTBI primers and running Arm-PCR on CDR3 regions. In TCRdb, the multiplex PCR reads were re-called with MiXCR into one record per CDR3 protein. The data contain 350,000 to 450,000 distinct CDR3 sequences, roughly 12% of them seen just once; the ten biggest clones take up around 18%. The time point: newly diagnosed GD, antithyroid drugs for less than 3 months. RNA isolated from PBMCs was used to make the TCR library. Criteria from the American Thyroid Association guidelines were applied to diagnose Graves' disease. These data were also filed under a second study, of T cells in Graves' hyperthyroidism and ophthalmopathy. That report notes: Not enrolled were patients with uncontrolled infection, other autoimmune disease, pregnancy or lactation.

The V and J genes are TRBV6-2 or TRBV6-3 and TRBJ1-6, with D hard to call. This receptor was taken from a woman between 18 and 30 years old with Graves disease. This specimen was peripheral blood mononuclear cells (PBMCs), taken at new diagnosis, from a patient treated with antithyroid drugs. The CDR3 here is CASSWEESNSPLHF. CDR3 sequence (DNA): TGTGCCAGCAGTTGGGAGGAGAGTAATTCACCCCTCCACTTT.